These 8 T cell receptor beta chains were sequenced from one sample in a study of T-cell reconstitution after alpha-beta-depleted transplantation in children. Preparation of the TCRbeta library used unique molecular identifiers. Using its own MiXCR run on the PCR reads, TCRdb lists one record per CDR3 protein. The repertoire holds 97,000 or so distinct CDR3 sequences, with roughly 7.2% as singletons. This specimen was PBMCs, taken before TCRalphabeta/CD19-depleted stem cell transplant. The receptors originated from a boy aged 2 to 10 with acute lymphoblastic leukemia, due to receive a stem cell transplant.

This clonotype was seen many times. V gene TRBV5-1 combines with J gene TRBJ2-3; possible D gene TRBD2, 6 bases. The V and J ends lost 0 bases and 0 bases respectively, with 8 bases between them. The CDR3 has 15 amino acids. The germline gives CDR1 SGHRS, CDR2 YFSETQ. CDR3 sequence reads: CASSLGGGSTDTQYF. In DNA form, the CDR3 reads TGCGCCAGCAGCTTGGGGGGAGGCAGCACAGATACGCAGTATTTT. The full variable domain, its missing parts supplied by reference TRBV5-1 and TRBJ2-3, is KAGVTQTPRYLIKTRGQQVTLSCSPISGHRSVSWYQQTPGQGLQFLFEYFSETQRNKGNFPGRFSGRQFSNSRSEMNVSTLELGDSALYLCASSLGGGSTDTQYFGPGTRLTVL.

This clonotype has only a few counts. The chain carries TRBV28 and TRBJ2-7; D assignment may be TRBD1 or TRBD2 (7 bases each). Per germline, CDR1 MDHEN and CDR2 SYDVKM. V was clipped by 7 bases and J by 4 bases, with 20 bases between them. The length of the CDR3 is 15 residues. The CDR3 loop is CASTPGGQKTYEQYF. In DNA, the CDR3 is TGTGCCAGCACCCCGGGGGGACAGAAAACGTACGAGCAGTACTTC.

Points on this clonotype: A much larger clone differs by one base, so this may be a read error. The chain links TRBV9 to TRBJ1-2, with D possibly TRBD1 on 6 matching bases. The CDR3 is 12 residues long. V dropped 4 bases and J dropped 12 bases, with 16 bases sitting between them. The germline V gene encodes CDR1 SGDLS and CDR2 YYNGEE. In nucleotides, the CDR3 is TGTGCCAGCAGCTTCGGGACACGGGGCCACACCTTC. The encoded protein is CASSFGTRGHTF.

This clonotype was recorded at least ten times. The J gene is TRBJ2-2, the V gene TRBV7-2; D possibly uses TRBD1 or TRBD2 (6 bases each). This CDR3 has 16 residues. Between the trimmed V and J ends, which lost 5 bases and 4 bases, there was a span of 17 bases. Germline CDR1 reads SGHTA; CDR2 reads FQGNSA. The CDR3 here is CASSPETGAVTGELFF. The DNA of the CDR3 is TGTGCCAGCAGCCCAGAGACGGGGGCGGTCACCGGGGAGCTGTTTTTT.

This clonotype was observed at least ten times. V usage is TRBV5-1 and J usage is TRBJ1-6; the match to TRBD1 covers 7 bases. CDR1 is SGHRS and CDR2 is YFSETQ in the germline V gene. With V trimmed by 2 bases and J by 7 bases, 9 bases remained unmatched. The CDR3 consists of 16 residues. The CDR3 protein is CASSFLPGQNNSPLHF. The CDR3, as DNA: TGCGCCAGCAGCTTCCTTCCGGGACAGAACAATTCACCCCTCCACTTT.

The table lists this clonotype with many counts. V is TRBV5-1 and J is TRBJ2-3; D is unresolved. V dropped 3 bases and J dropped 2 bases, with 1 base sitting between them. Germline V gene data show CDR1 as SGHRS and CDR2 as YFSETQ. The CDR3 totals 11 residues. The CDR3 bases are TGCGCCAGCAGCTACACAGATACGCAGTATTTT. This codes for CASSYTDTQYF.

This clonotype was seen a handful of times. This chain connects TRBV7-2 to TRBJ2-1, with D unclear. Trimming removed 5 bases at V and 2 bases at J, with 10 bases between. The germline CDR1 and CDR2 sequences are SGHTA and FQGNSA. The CDR3 extends over 14 amino acids. The CDR3 spells CASSPREAYNEQFF. CDR3 bases: TGTGCCAGCAGCCCCCGAGAGGCCTACAATGAGCAGTTCTTC.

The chain links TRBV7-2 to TRBJ2-3; D is possibly TRBD1 (5 bases). Trimming removed 5 bases from V and 5 bases from J, with 11 bases in between. Germline lookup yields CDR1 SGHTA and CDR2 FQGNSA. The CDR3 consists of 13 residues. The CDR3 reads CASSRGRGDTQYF. CDR3 in DNA: TGTGCCAGCAGCCGCGGTAGGGGAGATACGCAGTATTTT.